Below are 20 T cell receptor beta chains sequenced from a single sample in a study of response to subunit inactivated influenza vaccine. MiXCR, applied by TCRdb to the RT-PCR reads, yields one record per CDR3 protein. The table includes 600,000 to 850,000 distinct CDR3 sequences, around 15% detected once. The sequences come from PBMCs from blood, collected roughly 15 days before vaccination. These receptors all stem from a man aged 50-59 years who received an inactivated influenza vaccine.

The chain links TRBV11-3 to TRBJ2-1; TRBD2 aligns across 10 bases. Losses at the gene ends were 5 bases for V and 3 bases for J; bases not matched to a gene: 4. The CDR3 is 15 residues long. Germline CDR1 and CDR2: SGHNT and YENEEA. The CDR3 is CASSIGTSVYNEQFF. The CDR3 nucleotides are TGTGCCAGCAGCATAGGGACTAGCGTCTACAATGAGCAGTTCTTC.

The chain joins TRBV10-3 to TRBJ2-7; D is unresolved. Germline CDR1 and CDR2: ENHRY and SYGVKD. Deletions cut 0 bases from V and 1 base from J, with 10 bases between. The CDR3 is made up of 15 amino acids. CDR3 sequence (DNA): TGTGCCATCAGTGAGTCTGTCGGAACATCCTACGAGCAGTACTTC. Amino acids: CAISESVGTSYEQYF.

The CDR3 reads CASSEWQGHAQPQHF. CDR3 sequence (DNA): TGTGCCAGCAGTGAATGGCAGGGTCATGCCCAGCCCCAGCATTTT. This sequence joins TRBV6-1 and TRBJ1-5; TRBD1 might be the D (5 bases). V lost 2 bases to trimming and J lost 7 bases, with 15 bases between them. CDR3 size: 15 residues. Germline CDR1 reads MNHNS; CDR2 reads SASEGT.

There are a few counts of this clonotype. The chain links TRBV7-2 to TRBJ1-2; D not resolved. The V end was cut by 1 base, the J end by 4 bases, with 7 bases between. The CDR3 totals 13 residues. The germline V gene has CDR1 SGHTA and CDR2 FQGNSA. The CDR3 loop is CASSLERTYGYTF. For the CDR3, the DNA is TGTGCCAGCAGCTTAGAACGGACCTATGGCTACACCTTC.

The rearrangement uses TRBV12-3 or TRBV12-4 and TRBJ1-6; no clear D. The CDR3 has 14 amino acids. Trimming removed 7 bases from V and 4 bases from J, with 11 bases in between. As DNA, the CDR3 is TGTGCCAGCACCCTGGACTCATATAATTCACCCCTCCACTTT. Protein product: CASTLDSYNSPLHF.

This clonotype was counted only a few times. The rearrangement uses TRBV29-1 and TRBJ2-7, with a weak D call TRBD2 (5 bases). The germline gives CDR1 SQVTM, CDR2 ANQGSEA. The CDR3 length is 13 residues. Trimming cost V 7 bases and J 0 bases, with 13 bases left between them. Here the CDR3 DNA reads TGCAGCGCATTCTCTGGGAGCTCCTACGAGCAGTACTTC. Translated: CSAFSGSSYEQYF.

This clonotype was seen repeatedly, ten times or more. The chain carries TRBV6-2 or TRBV6-3 and TRBJ2-2, with 9 bases lining up with TRBD1. Germline lookup yields CDR1 MNHEY and CDR2 SVGEGT. This CDR3 has 16 residues. With V trimmed by 8 bases and J by 3 bases, 10 bases remained unmatched. For the CDR3, the DNA is TGTGCCAGCGGACCTACCGGGACAGGGTACACCGGGGAGCTGTTTTTT. This encodes CASGPTGTGYTGELFF.

This chain links TRBV10-1 with TRBJ2-7, with D unclear. Germline CDR1 is WNHNN and CDR2 is SYGVQD (reference sequence). The CDR3 is 15 amino acids. Trimming left V 2 bases short and J 1 base short, with 12 bases between. The CDR3 is CASSEITVGSYEQYF. In DNA form, the CDR3 reads TGCGCCAGCAGTGAGATTACAGTGGGGTCCTACGAGCAGTACTTC.

This clonotype was found a few times. This sequence joins TRBV7-2 and TRBJ1-1; D perhaps matches TRBD1 (6 bases). V was shortened by 6 bases and J by 1 base, with 9 bases between the two germline ends. The CDR3 spans 13 residues. The V gene's germline CDR1 is SGHTA and CDR2 FQGNSA. DNA of the CDR3: TGTGCCAGCAGAGTGACAGGGAACACTGAAGCTTTCTTT. The encoded protein is CASRVTGNTEAFF.

This clonotype was picked up many times. The chain employs TRBV6-5 and TRBJ2-7, with D hard to call. Germline CDR1 is MNHEY and CDR2 is SVGAGI. The CDR3 has 12 amino acids. V lost 0 bases to trimming and J lost 6 bases, with 6 bases between them. Here the CDR3 reads CASSYSGSEQYF. The CDR3 nucleotides read TGTGCCAGCAGTTACTCGGGGTCCGAGCAGTACTTC.

This clonotype has only a few counts. The chain has TRBV2 and TRBJ2-3; 16 bases line up with TRBD2. The CDR3 is made up of 14 amino acids. V lost 6 bases and J lost 8; bases outside the gene matches: 2. The germline V gene encodes CDR1 SNHLY and CDR2 FYNNEI. CDR3 sequence: CASRGLAGGSTQYF. CDR3 DNA sequence: TGTGCCAGCAGGGGACTAGCGGGAGGGTCTACGCAGTATTTT.

This clonotype was counted at least ten times. V and J are TRBV16 and TRBJ2-7; no definite D call. Germline V gene data show CDR1 as KGHSY and CDR2 as FQNENV. The V gene lost 3 bases and the J gene lost 0 bases, with 6 bases spanning the gap. The CDR3 sequence is 13 residues long. CDR3 in amino acids: CASSQGSSYEQYF. The CDR3, as DNA: TGTGCCAGCAGCCAGGGGTCCTCCTACGAGCAGTACTTC.

This chain connects TRBV4-3 to TRBJ2-1; 7 nucleotides agree with TRBD1. The germline V gene has CDR1 LGHNA and CDR2 YSLEER. The CDR3 totals 17 residues. The ends lost 3 bases at V and 0 bases at J; junction bases unmatched: 8. CDR3 DNA sequence: TGCGCCAGCAGCCAGGGTCCCGGGACAGACTCCTACAATGAGCAGTTCTTC. Translation gives CASSQGPGTDSYNEQFF.

The chain joins TRBV7-9 to TRBJ2-5, with D perhaps matching TRBD2 (6 bases). Trimming cost V 8 bases and J 8 bases, with 6 bases left between them. Germline CDR1 is SEHNR and CDR2 is FQNEAQ (reference sequence). CDR3 length: 9 amino acids. CDR3 DNA sequence: TGTGCCAGCGGGACTACCCAGTACTTC. Its translation is CASGTTQYF.

This clonotype appeared many times. The J gene is TRBJ2-5, the V gene TRBV12-3 or TRBV12-4, with TRBD1 matching over 9 bases. The J segment lost 3 bases and the V segment lost 6 bases, leaving 8 bases of the junction unmatched. This CDR3 spans 15 amino acids. CDR3 sequence: CASSKPGQGKETQYF. CDR3 nucleotide sequence: TGTGCCAGCAGCAAGCCGGGACAGGGAAAAGAGACCCAGTACTTC.

This chain connects TRBV12-3 or TRBV12-4 to TRBJ2-3; 15 bases are shared with TRBD2. The CDR3 totals 18 residues. Trimming at V came to 2 bases and at J to 1 base, leaving 4 bases not matched to a gene. CDR3: CASSLWTSGRVGTDTQYF. Here the CDR3 DNA reads TGTGCCAGCAGTTTATGGACTAGCGGGAGGGTAGGCACAGATACGCAGTATTTT.

This clonotype appeared a few times. The V call is TRBV13, the J call TRBJ2-3, with D possibly TRBD1 on 6 matching bases. V shed 5 bases and J shed 4 bases, with 16 bases lying between them. Looked up from germline, CDR1 is PRHDT and CDR2 is FYEKMQ (reference sequence). The CDR3 length is 15 residues. CDR3 protein: CASSRWTARSDTQYF. In DNA, the CDR3 is TGTGCCAGCAGCCGATGGACAGCGCGGTCAGATACGCAGTATTTT.

Concerning this clonotype itself: A single base separates this from a much larger clone, so it may be a read error. The chain joins TRBV6-6 to TRBJ2-3; no definite D call. Per germline, CDR1 MNHNY and CDR2 SVGAGI (reference sequence). This CDR3 region has 12 residues. The CDR3 DNA sequence: TGTGCCAGCAGTTACAGTCCAGATACGCAGTGTTTT. It is translated as CASSYSPDTQCF.

This chain connects TRBV5-1 to TRBJ1-6; 7 nucleotides agree with TRBD1. Germline V lookup: CDR1 SGHRS, CDR2 YFSETQ. The V gene end was trimmed by 0 bases and the J gene end by 7 bases; junction bases not matched to a gene: 4. The CDR3 extends over 15 amino acids. DNA of the CDR3: TGCGCCAGCAGCTTGGAGGGGGCCAGGAATTCACCCCTCCACTTT. Amino acids: CASSLEGARNSPLHF.

This chain uses TRBV6-1 with TRBJ1-5, with TRBD1 matching 7 bases. Losses at the gene ends were 6 bases for V and 5 bases for J; bases not matched to a gene: 10. CDR3 size: 15 residues. Germline lookup yields CDR1 MNHNS and CDR2 SASEGT. The CDR3 nucleotides read TGTGCCAGCAGCCTGACAGGGATTTTCGATCAGCCCCAGCATTTT. It translates to CASSLTGIFDQPQHF.